This TCR beta chain was profiled in a study of CD8+CD57+ T cells in acquired aplastic anemia. Study summary: Sorted cells (CD4+ and CD8+) yielded DNA amounts that averaged roughly 3.2 ug. Whole-study results and caveats: Researchers reported that CD8+ Simpson's diversity was not significantly different in patients versus controls. A set of about 28 CD8+ CDR3 sequences was shared between patients and controls, and these sequences appeared highly expressed in patients.

The J segment lost 8 bases and the V segment lost 1 base, leaving 6 bases of the junction unmatched. There are 14 residues in the CDR3. CDR1 is SQVTM, CDR2 ANQGSEA, per germline. Profiles of TCR beta VDJ and CDR3 were generated from a genomic DNA template. One entry per CDR3 protein results from TCRdb running MiXCR on the reads. The repertoire holds some 290,000 distinct CDR3 sequences, 55% to 65% seen once, with around 7.6% in the top ten. This clonotype was observed once. The antigen remains undetermined. The TCR sequence derives from a human donor with severe aplastic anemia or a healthy control (not recorded which). Sequenced material: sorted CD4+, CD8+, or CD8+CD57+ T cells (not recorded which) from PBMCs. This chain joins TRBV29-1 and TRBJ2-1, with TRBD1 matching 9 bases. The CDR3 nucleotides are TGCAGCGTTGAAGTGTTGGACAGGGGTTATGAGCAGTTCTTC. It encodes CSVEVLDRGYEQFF.